This TCR beta chain was identified in a study of T-cell memory formation after mild COVID-19. The junction had 5 bases not matched to a gene; V was cut back by 4 bases and J by 3 bases. This CDR3 comprises 14 residues. Germline V gives CDR1 SGHRS, CDR2 YFSETQ. TCRdb re-analysed the 5' RACE reads in MiXCR, keeping a single row per CDR3 protein. The table includes roughly 180,000 distinct CDR3 sequences, approximately 10% detected once. This sequence was found in a man aged 18-30 years who had mild COVID-19 (a few samples of this study predate the infection). Cell type and time point are not known. Sample: PBMCs or a T cell subset sorted from them (not recorded which). V is TRBV5-1 and J is TRBJ2-5; 8 nucleotides agree with TRBD1. The CDR3 is CASSGGQVEETQYF. The DNA for the CDR3 is TGCGCCAGCAGCGGGGGACAGGTGGAAGAGACCCAGTACTTC.